This is a list of T cell receptor beta chains from one sample in a study of CD8 T cells in ankylosing spondylitis. TCRdb analysed the 5' RACE reads with MiXCR anew, one entry per CDR3 protein. The sample holds about 390,000 distinct CDR3 sequences; about a fifth are singletons and the top ten take about 17%. Sequences were obtained from blood, either unsorted or a sorted T cell fraction (not recorded which). Receptors originate from a male donor with ankylosing spondylitis. Both conserved end residues are part of each CDR3. The order of the fields is D gene, clone size, J gene, V gene, CDR3 protein, CDR3 DNA. D genes are given only for firm matches. Clone size, where shown, is once, few, many, or a class for clones that have expanded.

d_gene: TRBD1
abundance: .
j_gene: TRBJ2-5
v_gene: TRBV12-3/TRBV12-4
CDR3aa: CASSYDRVSETQYF
CDR3nt: TGTGCCAGCAGTTATGACAGGGTTTCAGAGACCCAGTACTTC

d_gene: .
abundance: .
j_gene: TRBJ1-6
v_gene: TRBV28
CDR3aa: CASRKGVKPPLHF
CDR3nt: TGTGCCAGCAGAAAGGGGGTAAAACCACCCCTCCACTTT

d_gene: TRBD2
abundance: .
j_gene: TRBJ2-7
v_gene: TRBV9
CDR3aa: CASSAGLAGGDEQYF
CDR3nt: TGTGCCAGCAGCGCGGGACTAGCGGGAGGAGATGAGCAGTACTTC

d_gene: TRBD2
abundance: .
j_gene: TRBJ2-2
v_gene: TRBV11-2
CDR3aa: CASSLDGGRAEVGELFF
CDR3nt: TGTGCCAGCAGCTTAGACGGCGGGAGGGCCGAAGTCGGGGAGCTGTTTTTT

d_gene: .
abundance: .
j_gene: TRBJ1-5
v_gene: TRBV20-1
CDR3aa: CSTPGNGNQPQHF
CDR3nt: TGCAGTACCCCGGGTAATGGCAATCAGCCCCAGCATTTT

d_gene: TRBD1
abundance: .
j_gene: TRBJ2-6
v_gene: TRBV6-5
CDR3aa: CASSYVGTGATSGANVLTF
CDR3nt: TGTGCCAGCAGTTACGTTGGGACAGGGGCTACCTCTGGGGCCAACGTCCTGACTTTC

d_gene: TRBD2
abundance: .
j_gene: TRBJ2-7
v_gene: TRBV15
CDR3aa: CATSRDQLAGLYEQYF
CDR3nt: TGTGCCACCAGCAGAGATCAACTAGCGGGCTTGTACGAGCAGTACTTC

d_gene: .
abundance: few
j_gene: TRBJ2-2
v_gene: TRBV7-3
CDR3aa: CASSLQSRGELFF
CDR3nt: TGTGCCAGCAGCTTACAGAGCCGGGGGGAGCTGTTTTTT

d_gene: TRBD1
abundance: .
j_gene: TRBJ1-2
v_gene: TRBV28
CDR3aa: CASSLIRGAYGYTF
CDR3nt: TGTGCCAGCAGTTTAATCAGGGGGGCCTATGGCTACACCTTC

d_gene: .
abundance: few
j_gene: TRBJ1-6
v_gene: TRBV7-2
CDR3aa: CASSRGAENYNSPLHF
CDR3nt: TGTGCCAGCAGCCGGGGGGCGGAAAACTATAATTCACCCCTCCACTTT

d_gene: .
abundance: .
j_gene: TRBJ2-2
v_gene: TRBV20-1
CDR3aa: CSARTPGRSTGELFF
CDR3nt: TGCAGTGCCAGAACCCCGGGACGCAGCACCGGGGAGCTGTTTTTT

d_gene: TRBD1
abundance: few
j_gene: TRBJ2-7
v_gene: TRBV11-3
CDR3aa: CASSRGTGIPYEQYF
CDR3nt: TGTGCCAGCAGCCGGGGGACAGGGATACCTTACGAGCAGTACTTC

d_gene: TRBD2
abundance: few
j_gene: TRBJ2-2
v_gene: TRBV6-5
CDR3aa: CASSYGLANPSGELFF
CDR3nt: TGTGCCAGCAGTTATGGACTAGCGAACCCGTCCGGGGAGCTGTTTTTT

d_gene: .
abundance: .
j_gene: TRBJ2-5
v_gene: TRBV2
CDR3aa: CARGTLDRKTQYF
CDR3nt: TGTGCCAGGGGGACCCTAGATCGGAAGACCCAGTACTTC

d_gene: .
abundance: .
j_gene: TRBJ1-2
v_gene: TRBV12-3/TRBV12-4
CDR3aa: CASSFGTLIDYGYTF
CDR3nt: TGTGCCAGCAGTTTTGGGACACTCATCGACTATGGCTACACCTTC

d_gene: .
abundance: few
j_gene: TRBJ2-7
v_gene: TRBV12-3/TRBV12-4
CDR3aa: CASSLRSRGSEQYF
CDR3nt: TGTGCCAGCAGTTTGCGTTCGAGGGGGAGTGAGCAGTACTTC

d_gene: .
abundance: once
j_gene: TRBJ2-5
v_gene: TRBV9
CDR3aa: CASSEIGCRSPGAQYF
CDR3nt: TGTGCCAGCAGCGAAATCGGGTGCCGTTCCCCGGGGGCCCAGTACTTC

d_gene: .
abundance: .
j_gene: TRBJ1-1
v_gene: TRBV5-1
CDR3aa: CASRRDNTEAFF
CDR3nt: TGCGCCAGCAGGAGGGATAACACTGAAGCTTTCTTT

d_gene: .
abundance: many
j_gene: TRBJ1-1
v_gene: TRBV28
CDR3aa: CASSTGLLNTEAFF
CDR3nt: TGTGCCAGCAGTACGGGCCTACTGAACACTGAAGCTTTCTTT

d_gene: TRBD2
abundance: few
j_gene: TRBJ2-3
v_gene: TRBV28
CDR3aa: CASKLIAGTQYF
CDR3nt: TGTGCCAGCAAGCTGATAGCGGGAACGCAGTATTTT

d_gene: .
abundance: few
j_gene: TRBJ2-3
v_gene: TRBV7-9
CDR3aa: CASSSSQTDTQYF
CDR3nt: TGTGCCAGCAGTTCCTCCCAGACAGATACGCAGTATTTT

d_gene: TRBD2
abundance: few
j_gene: TRBJ2-7
v_gene: TRBV6-5
CDR3aa: CASSFTSGDTYEQYF
CDR3nt: TGTGCCAGCAGTTTCACTAGCGGAGATACCTACGAGCAGTACTTC

d_gene: .
abundance: .
j_gene: TRBJ1-5
v_gene: TRBV28
CDR3aa: CASTPTGIYQPQHF
CDR3nt: TGTGCCAGCACTCCAACAGGTATTTATCAGCCCCAGCATTTT

d_gene: TRBD1
abundance: .
j_gene: TRBJ2-2
v_gene: TRBV11-2
CDR3aa: CASRRRGLDGELFF
CDR3nt: TGTGCCAGCAGGCGCAGGGGGCTGGACGGGGAGCTGTTTTTT

d_gene: .
abundance: .
j_gene: TRBJ1-5
v_gene: TRBV20-1
CDR3aa: CSARRQIYSNQPQHF
CDR3nt: TGCAGTGCTAGGAGACAGATCTATAGCAATCAGCCCCAGCATTTT

d_gene: .
abundance: .
j_gene: TRBJ1-2
v_gene: TRBV29-1
CDR3aa: CSVESGGYYGYTF
CDR3nt: TGCAGCGTTGAAAGTGGGGGTTATTATGGCTACACCTTC

d_gene: .
abundance: few
j_gene: TRBJ2-5
v_gene: TRBV5-6
CDR3aa: CASSVLTEYQETQYF
CDR3nt: TGTGCCAGCAGCGTGTTAACAGAGTACCAAGAGACCCAGTACTTC

d_gene: .
abundance: .
j_gene: TRBJ1-4
v_gene: TRBV5-1
CDR3aa: CASSLVGQARTNEKLFF
CDR3nt: TGCGCCAGCAGCTTGGTCGGCCAGGCGAGAACTAATGAAAAACTGTTTTTT